A selection of T cell receptor beta chains follows, all from one sample in a study of T cell responses to AZD1222 COVID-19 vaccine. TCRdb keeps only in-frame clones here, not all; method: immunoSEQ multiplex PCR. Among roughly 130,000 clones, over 75% were seen once, and the ten largest hold approximately 8%. Source: peripheral blood, taken on day 0 of AZD1222 vaccination. All receptors derive from an adult in good health. The CDR3 runs from the conserved cysteine through the conserved F or W. D genes are given only for firm matches. Part of the rows lack a size; the others show once, few, many or a class for expanded clones.

d_gene: -; v_gene: TRBV6-5; abundance: -; j_gene: TRBJ2-7; CDR3nt: TGTGCCAGCAGTTACTCGAGGGTCTCAGGGGTCGAGCAGTACTTC; CDR3aa: CASSYSRVSGVEQYF
d_gene: -; v_gene: TRBV18; abundance: -; j_gene: TRBJ1-6; CDR3nt: TGTGCCAGCTCCGAATATAATTCACCCCTCCACTTT; CDR3aa: CASSEYNSPLHF
d_gene: -; v_gene: TRBV7-2; abundance: -; j_gene: TRBJ1-5; CDR3nt: TGTGCCAGCAGCTTAGTTGGGGAACAGCCCCAGCATTTT; CDR3aa: CASSLVGEQPQHF
d_gene: -; v_gene: TRBV5-1; abundance: -; j_gene: TRBJ1-4; CDR3nt: TGCGCCAGCAGCCCGGTAGGCGATACGTATGAAAAACTGTTTTTT; CDR3aa: CASSPVGDTYEKLFF
d_gene: -; v_gene: TRBV6-5; abundance: -; j_gene: TRBJ1-6; CDR3nt: TGTGCCAGCAGCCTCCCAGGTACCGGTTCACCCCTCCACTTT; CDR3aa: CASSLPGTGSPLHF
d_gene: TRBD1; v_gene: TRBV28; abundance: -; j_gene: TRBJ1-5; CDR3nt: TGTGCCACCCTCGGTACAGGGGGCTTTCAGCCCCAGCATTTT; CDR3aa: CATLGTGGFQPQHF
d_gene: -; v_gene: TRBV29-1; abundance: -; j_gene: TRBJ1-3; CDR3nt: TGCAGCGTTGACGGGGTCGGTGGAGAAGGAAACACCATATATTTT; CDR3aa: CSVDGVGGEGNTIYF
d_gene: -; v_gene: TRBV19; abundance: -; j_gene: TRBJ2-1; CDR3nt: TGTGCCAGGGCACCCGAGCAGTTCTTC; CDR3aa: CARAPEQFF
d_gene: -; v_gene: TRBV28; abundance: -; j_gene: TRBJ2-5; CDR3nt: TGTGCCAGCAGTCAAGACAGGCCCTCGGCCCAGTACTTC; CDR3aa: CASSQDRPSAQYF
d_gene: -; v_gene: TRBV6-5; abundance: -; j_gene: TRBJ2-1; CDR3nt: TGTGCCAGCAGTTACGTTGGGGACCCCAGAAATGAGCAGTTCTTC; CDR3aa: CASSYVGDPRNEQFF
d_gene: TRBD1; v_gene: TRBV12-3/TRBV12-4; abundance: -; j_gene: TRBJ2-1; CDR3nt: TGTGCCAGCGAAACCCAGGGGGCCGGTGAGCAGTTCTTC; CDR3aa: CASETQGAGEQFF
d_gene: -; v_gene: TRBV10-1; abundance: -; j_gene: TRBJ2-1; CDR3nt: TGCGCCAGAAAAGCTGACCAGGATGAGCAGTTCTTC; CDR3aa: CARKADQDEQFF
d_gene: -; v_gene: TRBV12-5; abundance: -; j_gene: TRBJ1-2; CDR3nt: TGTGCTAGTGGTTGGGACGCGGGGAGCGACTATGGCTACACCTTC; CDR3aa: CASGWDAGSDYGYTF
d_gene: -; v_gene: TRBV4-3; abundance: -; j_gene: TRBJ2-7; CDR3nt: TGCGCCAGCAGCCAAGCCTGGGCAGGGGCTACCTACGAGCAGTACTTC; CDR3aa: CASSQAWAGATYEQYF
d_gene: -; v_gene: TRBV9; abundance: -; j_gene: TRBJ2-7; CDR3nt: TGTGCCAGCAGCGTAGGGGCCCTAGCCCCCTACGAGCAGTACTTC; CDR3aa: CASSVGALAPYEQYF
d_gene: -; v_gene: TRBV7-2; abundance: -; j_gene: TRBJ2-4; CDR3nt: TGTGCCAGCAGCTTAGGGAGGGGGGCGGACATTCAGTACTTC; CDR3aa: CASSLGRGADIQYF
d_gene: -; v_gene: TRBV3-1/TRBV3-2; abundance: -; j_gene: TRBJ2-5; CDR3nt: TGTGCCAGCAGCCAAGATAGGGAGACCCAGTACTTC; CDR3aa: CASSQDRETQYF
d_gene: TRBD1; v_gene: TRBV6-6; abundance: once; j_gene: TRBJ2-7; CDR3nt: TGTGCCAGCAGTCCAAACCTACAGGGGCCGTCCTCCTACGAGCAGTACTTC; CDR3aa: CASSPNLQGPSSYEQYF
d_gene: -; v_gene: TRBV11-2; abundance: -; j_gene: TRBJ2-1; CDR3nt: TGTGCCAGCAGCATCGACCGAAGCCATGAGCAGTTCTTC; CDR3aa: CASSIDRSHEQFF
d_gene: TRBD1; v_gene: TRBV12-5; abundance: -; j_gene: TRBJ1-2; CDR3nt: TGTGCTAGTGGTCCCAGGACAGGTTCTGGCTACACCTTC; CDR3aa: CASGPRTGSGYTF
d_gene: -; v_gene: TRBV28; abundance: -; j_gene: TRBJ2-3; CDR3nt: TGTGCCAGCAGTCCTGGGGGCACAGATACGCAGTATTTT; CDR3aa: CASSPGGTDTQYF
d_gene: TRBD1; v_gene: TRBV9; abundance: -; j_gene: TRBJ1-6; CDR3nt: TGTGCCAGCAGCGTAGACCAGACAGGGTTTGGTTCACCCCTCCACTTT; CDR3aa: CASSVDQTGFGSPLHF
d_gene: TRBD2; v_gene: TRBV30; abundance: -; j_gene: TRBJ2-7; CDR3nt: TGTGCCTGGAGTGTACTATTACTAGCGGGGAGACCAAGCGAGAACGAGCAGTACTTC; CDR3aa: CAWSVLLLAGRPSENEQYF
d_gene: -; v_gene: TRBV5-1; abundance: -; j_gene: TRBJ2-3; CDR3nt: TGCGCCAGCAGCTTGGCCCTGGCCGTTAAAACAGATACGCAGTATTTT; CDR3aa: CASSLALAVKTDTQYF
d_gene: TRBD2; v_gene: TRBV7-9; abundance: -; j_gene: TRBJ2-1; CDR3nt: TGTGCCAGCAGCCACGGGGTTAGCGGGAAGAATGAGCAGTTCTTC; CDR3aa: CASSHGVSGKNEQFF
d_gene: TRBD1; v_gene: TRBV6-5; abundance: -; j_gene: TRBJ2-1; CDR3nt: TGTGCCAGCCGACAGGGTTCCTACAATGAGCAGTTCTTC; CDR3aa: CASRQGSYNEQFF
d_gene: TRBD2; v_gene: TRBV7-2; abundance: -; j_gene: TRBJ2-7; CDR3nt: TGTGCCAGCAGCTCAAATTCCTTAGCGGGAGGGCCCGGCTTCTACGAGCAGTACTTC; CDR3aa: CASSSNSLAGGPGFYEQYF
d_gene: -; v_gene: TRBV9; abundance: -; j_gene: TRBJ2-2; CDR3nt: TGTGCCAGCAGCCCACGATCAGGGAGTTTGACCGGGGAGCTGTTTTTT; CDR3aa: CASSPRSGSLTGELFF
d_gene: TRBD1; v_gene: TRBV7-9; abundance: -; j_gene: TRBJ2-1; CDR3nt: TGTGCCAGCAGCTTAAGACGGCGGACAGGGGGTGGCAATGAGCAGTTCTTC; CDR3aa: CASSLRRRTGGGNEQFF
d_gene: -; v_gene: TRBV2; abundance: -; j_gene: TRBJ1-4; CDR3nt: TGTGCCAGCAGCGGGGTTAATGAAAAACTGTTTTTT; CDR3aa: CASSGVNEKLFF
d_gene: TRBD1; v_gene: TRBV6-5; abundance: -; j_gene: TRBJ1-2; CDR3nt: TGTGCCAGCAGTTACCGTCAGGGGGCTCGGTATGGCTACACCTTC; CDR3aa: CASSYRQGARYGYTF
d_gene: -; v_gene: TRBV7-2; abundance: once; j_gene: TRBJ1-1; CDR3nt: TGTGCCAGCACAATGGGGGACCGGTTCACTGAAGCTTTCTTT; CDR3aa: CASTMGDRFTEAFF
d_gene: -; v_gene: TRBV6-5; abundance: -; j_gene: TRBJ1-6; CDR3nt: TGTGCCAGCACTAGAGTCGGGAATAATTCACCCCTCCACTTT; CDR3aa: CASTRVGNNSPLHF
d_gene: -; v_gene: TRBV3-1/TRBV3-2; abundance: -; j_gene: TRBJ1-5; CDR3nt: TGTGCCAGCAGCCAATTTAACGCTGGGGGCGCGGGCAATCAGCCCCAGCATTTT; CDR3aa: CASSQFNAGGAGNQPQHF
d_gene: -; v_gene: TRBV5-4; abundance: -; j_gene: TRBJ1-1; CDR3nt: TGTGCCAGCAGCCCGCCGACAGGAGTGAACACTGAAGCTTTCTTT; CDR3aa: CASSPPTGVNTEAFF
d_gene: TRBD1; v_gene: TRBV6-1; abundance: -; j_gene: TRBJ1-6; CDR3nt: TGTGCCAGCAGTGCCCTCGGGACAGGGGTAAGTTCACCCCTCCACTTT; CDR3aa: CASSALGTGVSSPLHF
d_gene: -; v_gene: TRBV7-9; abundance: -; j_gene: TRBJ1-2; CDR3nt: TGTGCCAGCAGCACGAACAACGACAGAAACTATGGCTACACCTTC; CDR3aa: CASSTNNDRNYGYTF
d_gene: -; v_gene: TRBV7-8; abundance: -; j_gene: TRBJ1-4; CDR3nt: TGTGCCAGCAGCTTAGGTTCAGCATGGGGTGAAAAACTGTTTTTT; CDR3aa: CASSLGSAWGEKLFF
d_gene: -; v_gene: TRBV3-1/TRBV3-2; abundance: -; j_gene: TRBJ1-2; CDR3nt: TGTGCCAGCAGCCAAGATATGGCAGCAATCTATGGCTACACCTTC; CDR3aa: CASSQDMAAIYGYTF
d_gene: TRBD2; v_gene: TRBV19; abundance: -; j_gene: TRBJ2-3; CDR3nt: TGTGCCAGTAGTCGTGCAGGTGGGAGGGAGACAGATACGCAGTATTTT; CDR3aa: CASSRAGGRETDTQYF
d_gene: TRBD1; v_gene: TRBV7-9; abundance: -; j_gene: TRBJ1-2; CDR3nt: TGTGCCAGCAGCTTAGCGCACGGGACAGGGACTAAGCCCTATGGCTACACCTTC; CDR3aa: CASSLAHGTGTKPYGYTF
d_gene: -; v_gene: TRBV4-1; abundance: -; j_gene: TRBJ2-7; CDR3nt: TGCGCCAGCAGCCAAGAGGAGGGTGGCGAGCAGTACTTC; CDR3aa: CASSQEEGGEQYF
d_gene: -; v_gene: TRBV18; abundance: -; j_gene: TRBJ1-5; CDR3nt: TGTGCCAGCTCACCCGGCACAGCTAGCAATCAGCCCCAGCATTTT; CDR3aa: CASSPGTASNQPQHF
d_gene: -; v_gene: TRBV18; abundance: once; j_gene: TRBJ1-1; CDR3nt: TGTGCCAGCTCACCACCGATCGGGCAGCGTGAAGCTTTCTTT; CDR3aa: CASSPPIGQREAFF
d_gene: -; v_gene: TRBV7-2; abundance: -; j_gene: TRBJ1-5; CDR3nt: TGTGCCAGCAGCGAGGTAGGGGCCCGCAATCAGCCCCAGCATTTT; CDR3aa: CASSEVGARNQPQHF
d_gene: TRBD1; v_gene: TRBV18; abundance: -; j_gene: TRBJ2-2; CDR3nt: TGTGCCAGCTCAGGACAGGGTCCGAACACCGGGGAGCTGTTTTTT; CDR3aa: CASSGQGPNTGELFF
d_gene: -; v_gene: TRBV19; abundance: -; j_gene: TRBJ2-2; CDR3nt: TGTGCCAGTAGACAAGCGGCGCAGAACGGGGAGCTGTTTTTT; CDR3aa: CASRQAAQNGELFF
d_gene: TRBD2; v_gene: TRBV7-2; abundance: -; j_gene: TRBJ2-7; CDR3nt: TGTGCCAGCAGCTTGGCCACGGGAGGGGGCTACGAGCAGTACTTC; CDR3aa: CASSLATGGGYEQYF
d_gene: -; v_gene: TRBV18; abundance: -; j_gene: TRBJ2-2; CDR3nt: TGTGCCAGCTCACCACCGGGGGCGCGAAACACCGGGGAGCTGTTTTTT; CDR3aa: CASSPPGARNTGELFF
d_gene: TRBD2; v_gene: TRBV7-3; abundance: -; j_gene: TRBJ2-1; CDR3nt: TGTGCCAGCAACGCGGGGGGGAGAGGTGAGCAGTTCTTC; CDR3aa: CASNAGGRGEQFF
d_gene: TRBD1; v_gene: TRBV18; abundance: -; j_gene: TRBJ1-4; CDR3nt: TGTGCCTCCCGAGGGGGCTGGGCAACTAATGAAAAACTGTTTTTT; CDR3aa: CASRGGWATNEKLFF